This T cell receptor beta chain comes out of a study of blood T cell repertoires in COVID-19. About the study: PBMCs, B-cell-depleted T cells, or T cells were the source of the cDNA or gDNA that made up the material.

This CDR3 spans 15 amino acids. V dropped 5 bases and J dropped 1; count of bases not matched to a gene: 6. Germline V gives CDR1 LNHDA, CDR2 SQIVND (reference sequence). Methods used by the authors: Reference gene primer amplification yielded estimated nucleated cell counts. Libraries were prepared by immunoSEQ multiplex PCR; TCRdb keeps only in-frame clonotypes and omits some of them. V and J calls and clone size are as listed in that table; D and trimming were resolved from the DNA. This table has 200,000 to 300,000 clones, around 90% appearing once. The source is a man in his 60s who had recovered from COVID-19. The source material was peripheral blood. This chain joins TRBV19 and TRBJ1-1; 8 bases agree with TRBD1. The CDR3 sequence is CASSLRGTGNTEAFF. DNA of the CDR3: TGTGCCAGTAGTTTGCGAGGGACAGGGAACACTGAAGCTTTCTTT.